The clone carrying this T cell receptor (beta chain) was observed a single time. Generated by immunoSEQ multiplex PCR, the TCRdb table keeps only in-frame clones and is missing some. This table holds 270,000 or so clones, 90% found once. CDR3 length: 15 residues. From germline, CDR1 is SGHRS and CDR2 YFSETQ. Germline trimming cut 5 bases from V and 7 bases from J; bases unmatched to any gene: 13. This entry comes from a study of blood T cell repertoires in COVID-19. This TCR was recovered from a woman aged 55-69 years with COVID-19, enrolled during active disease. This sequence joins TRBV5-1 and TRBJ1-2, with 8 bases identical to TRBD1. The sequencing input was peripheral blood. The CDR3 loop is CASSSAGGLTGGYTF. The CDR3 nucleotides read TGCGCCAGCAGTTCCGCAGGGGGCTTAACGGGTGGCTACACCTTC.